Reported below is one T cell receptor (beta chain). This clone's antigen is unknown. The sample holds no much larger clone one base away, and base qualities are not on file. Receptor amplification or capture employed the immunoSEQ multiplex PCR assay. As for the authors' bioinformatics: To quantify how much the repertoires of different subsets overlapped, the Chao-Jaccard similarity index was used along with counts of shared clonotypes. In its TCRdb copy, this immuneACCESS table keeps in-frame sequences only and misses some clones. Where compared with another copy, unresolved V genes explain less than half of these, and the others have no known cause. That table is the source of V, J and clone size, and D and trimming were worked out from the DNA. Here the sample has about 75,000 clones; under 90% occur a single time. The top ten clonotypes cover 0.45% to 0.6% of the sample. Between the V and J ends, shortened by 5 bases and 1 base respectively, the junction contains 11 bases. CDR3 length: 15 amino acids, cysteine to phenylalanine. The entry retains the CDR3 DNA only, 45 bases that are in frame from base 1. CDR1 and CDR2 are drawn from the germline V gene: MNHEY, SVGAGI.

The data are from a study of CD4 T cell repertoires in COVID-19 (dated by TCRdb to the early 2020s). Broadly, across the study: To analyze cross-reactivity, the CFSE-low cells were expanded with IL-2 for under 11 days and then labeled again and restimulated with spike proteins from other coronaviruses. Subset-level TCR Vbeta repertoire analysis of SARS-CoV-2-reactive T cells was performed in three recovered individuals. Naturally processed CD4+ T cell responses to SARS-CoV-2 spike and nucleoprotein were characterized in COVID-19-recovered individuals, and clonal composition was assessed by TCR Vbeta sequencing.

General findings and caveats noted by the study authors: Several of the most expanded SARS-CoV-2-reactive clonotypes were present in two or all three memory subsets, which suggests intraclonal diversification. Consistent with cross-reactivity, between 7 and 25% of SARS-CoV-2 clonotypes also showed up in secondary cultures stimulated with SARS-CoV and/or HKU1 spike.

Sample time point, as interpreted from the label and publication: sample from a COVID-19-recovered individual after infection. The donors were patients who had gone through COVID-19 ranging from mild to severe and had recovered. Uncultured memory T cell samples were subjected to sequencing directly after ex vivo isolation. CD4+ total memory, central memory, effector memory and circulating T follicular helper cells were isolated from peripheral blood mononuclear cells. The sequence is built from TRBV6-5 and TRBJ2-2; TRBD1 is a weak D gene call, 6 bases matching. The specimen was CD4+ T cells from peripheral blood, collected after recovery from COVID-19. The receptor's source is a human donor who had COVID-19. The nucleotides are TGTGCCAGCAGTCCCTGGACAGAGAACACCGGGGAGCTGTTTTTT. The encoded protein is CASSPWTENTGELFF.